This T cell receptor beta chain appears in the sequencing data of a study of cytomegalovirus exposure and HLA in healthy donors. Study results and limitations: Sequence variants that were highly shared formed a cluster that was likely a sequencing artifact.

Trimming stripped 5 bases from V and 3 bases from J, with 13 bases between. CDR1 is MNHEY, CDR2 SMNVEV, per germline (reference sequence). The CDR3 is made up of 15 amino acids. Points on this clone: The antigen is undetermined.

Amplification used 60 Vbeta primers and 13 Jbeta primers. Sequenced by immunoSEQ multiplex PCR; TCRdb stores in-frame clones only, minus some. This table holds about 140,000 clones, roughly 80% found once. The chain combines TRBV27 with TRBJ1-4; D may be TRBD1 (6 bases). This sequence originates from a female donor in good health and CMV-seronegative. Sequenced sample: PBMCs. CDR3 nucleotide sequence: TGTGCCAGCAGTCCTCACAGGGTACCTAATGAAAAACTGTTTTTT. The encoded protein is CASSPHRVPNEKLFF.